The sequence of this T cell receptor (beta chain) was determined in a study of T cell repertoires in cytomegalovirus infection. Turning to the study itself: CMV epitopes used comprised recently identified HLA-C-restricted ones and well-studied HLA-B-restricted ones. CMV infection plus the matching HLA type was flagged by public TCR beta signatures.

The study's findings and limits: In two of eight donors, the top clonotype was HLA-C-restricted CMV-specific. Accumulated public TCR beta family frequency recognized individuals carrying CMV together with the relevant HLA.

Note on this clonotype: The target antigen is unknown.

The CDR3 loop spans 16 amino acids. The V and J ends lost 3 bases and 0 bases respectively, with 18 bases between them. CDR1 and CDR2 from the germline V gene are SQVTM and ANQGSEA. TCRdb called the reads again in MiXCR, with one record for every CDR3 protein. The table lists some 940,000 distinct CDR3 sequences, roughly 30% of them singletons. The starting material was cultured CD8+ T cells from PBMCs, obtained from culture after CMV antigen stimulation. The receptor was isolated from a human donor in good health (CMV status not recorded). Some clones in this sample may be carry-over from other donors' samples. V gene TRBV29-1 combines with J gene TRBJ2-7; possibly TRBD1 or TRBD2 for D (5 bases each). The CDR3 region has the DNA TGCAGCGTTGAGTCGCAGGCCAAGGGGAGCTCCTACGAGCAGTACTTC. It translates to CSVESQAKGSSYEQYF.